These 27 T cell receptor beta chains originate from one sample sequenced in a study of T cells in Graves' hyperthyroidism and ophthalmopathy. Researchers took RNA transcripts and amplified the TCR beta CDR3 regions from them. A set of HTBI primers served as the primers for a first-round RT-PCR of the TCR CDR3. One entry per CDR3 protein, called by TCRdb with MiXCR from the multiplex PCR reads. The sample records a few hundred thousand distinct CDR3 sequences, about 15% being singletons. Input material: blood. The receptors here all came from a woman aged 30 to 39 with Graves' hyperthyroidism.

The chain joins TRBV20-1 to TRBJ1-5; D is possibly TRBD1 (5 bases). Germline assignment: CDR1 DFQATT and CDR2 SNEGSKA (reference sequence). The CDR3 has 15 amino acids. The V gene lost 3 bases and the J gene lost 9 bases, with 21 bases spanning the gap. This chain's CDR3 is CSASYVGSPRGPQHF. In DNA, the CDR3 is TGCAGTGCTAGTTACGTCGGGAGCCCGAGGGGGCCCCAGCATTTT.

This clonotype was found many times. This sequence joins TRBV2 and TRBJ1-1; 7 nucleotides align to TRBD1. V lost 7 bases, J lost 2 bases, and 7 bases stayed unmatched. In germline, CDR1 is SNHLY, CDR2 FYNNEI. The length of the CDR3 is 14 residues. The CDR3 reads CASIRGERNTEAFF. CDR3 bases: TGTGCCAGCATCAGGGGGGAACGAAACACTGAAGCTTTCTTT.

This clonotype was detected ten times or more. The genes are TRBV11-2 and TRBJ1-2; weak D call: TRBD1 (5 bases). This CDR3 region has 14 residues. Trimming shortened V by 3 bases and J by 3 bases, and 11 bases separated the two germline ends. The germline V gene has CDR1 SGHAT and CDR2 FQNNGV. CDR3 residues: CASSFSLGDYGYTF. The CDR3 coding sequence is TGTGCCAGCAGCTTCTCCCTGGGGGACTATGGCTACACCTTC. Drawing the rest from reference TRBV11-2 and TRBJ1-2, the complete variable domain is EAGVAQSPRYKIIEKRQSVAFWCNPISGHATLYWYQQILGQGPKLLIQFQNNGVVDDSQLPKDRFSAERLKGVDSTLKIQPAKLEDSAVYLCASSFSLGDYGYTFGSGTRLTVV.

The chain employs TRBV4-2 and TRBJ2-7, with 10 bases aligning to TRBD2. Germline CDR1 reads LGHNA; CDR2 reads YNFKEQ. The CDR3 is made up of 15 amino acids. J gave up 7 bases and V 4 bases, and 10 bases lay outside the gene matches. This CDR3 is CASSPEPGLAREQYF. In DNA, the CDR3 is TGTGCCAGCAGCCCGGAACCGGGACTAGCGAGGGAGCAGTACTTC.

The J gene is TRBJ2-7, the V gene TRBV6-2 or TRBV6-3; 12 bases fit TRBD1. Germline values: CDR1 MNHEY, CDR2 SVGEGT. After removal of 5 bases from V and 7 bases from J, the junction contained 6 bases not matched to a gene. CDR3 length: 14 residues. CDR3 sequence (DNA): TGTGCCAGCAGTGGGACAGGGGGCGGTTGGGAGCAGTACTTC. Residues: CASSGTGGGWEQYF.

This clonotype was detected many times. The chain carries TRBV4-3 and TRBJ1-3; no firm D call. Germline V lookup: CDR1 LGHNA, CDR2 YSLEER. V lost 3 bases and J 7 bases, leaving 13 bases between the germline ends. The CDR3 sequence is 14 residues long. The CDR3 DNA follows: TGCGCCAGCAGCCAGTACACCGATGCGAACACCATATATTTT. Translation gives CASSQYTDANTIYF.

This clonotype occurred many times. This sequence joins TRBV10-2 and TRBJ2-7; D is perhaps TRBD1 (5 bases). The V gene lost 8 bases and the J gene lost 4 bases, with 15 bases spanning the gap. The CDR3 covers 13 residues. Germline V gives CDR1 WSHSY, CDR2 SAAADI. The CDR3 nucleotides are TGCGCCAGCGAGAGCAGGGCAGGATACGAGCAGTACTTC. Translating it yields CASESRAGYEQYF.

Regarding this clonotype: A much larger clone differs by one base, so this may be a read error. CDR3 sequence reads: CAWSFRTGGNTEAFF. DNA for the CDR3: TGTGCCTGGAGTTTCCGAACAGGGGGCAACACTGAAGCTTTCTTT. The rearrangement links TRBV30 to TRBJ1-1; 9 nucleotides align to TRBD1. CDR1 and CDR2 (germline): GTSNPN, SVGIG (reference sequence). With 2 bases clipped from V and 2 bases from J, the junction kept 6 bases outside the gene matches. The CDR3 length is 15 residues. Complete variable domain (other parts from reference TRBV30 and TRBJ1-1): SQTIHQWPATLVQPVGSPLSLECTVEGTSNPNLYWYRQAAGRGLQLLFYSVGIGQISSEVPQNLSASRPQDRQFILSSKKLLLSDSGFYLCAWSFRTGGNTEAFFGQGTRLTVV.

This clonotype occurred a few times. CDR3 DNA: TGCGCCAGCAGCCAAACCGGGATTTCACCCTACGAGCAGTACTTC. Translated: CASSQTGISPYEQYF. The chain links TRBV4-1 to TRBJ2-7, with a weak D call TRBD2 (5 bases). Germline loops: CDR1 MGHRA, CDR2 YSYEKL. This CDR3 spans 15 amino acids. The V gene lost 2 bases and the J gene lost 2 bases, with 13 bases spanning the gap.

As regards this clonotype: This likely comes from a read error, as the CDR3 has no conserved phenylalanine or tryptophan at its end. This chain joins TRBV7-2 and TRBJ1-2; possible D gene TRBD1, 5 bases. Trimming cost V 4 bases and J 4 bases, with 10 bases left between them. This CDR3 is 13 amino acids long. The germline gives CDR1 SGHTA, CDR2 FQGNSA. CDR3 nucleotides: TGTGCCAGCAGCTCGGGACTGCCCTATGGCTACACCCTC. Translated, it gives CASSSGLPYGYTL.

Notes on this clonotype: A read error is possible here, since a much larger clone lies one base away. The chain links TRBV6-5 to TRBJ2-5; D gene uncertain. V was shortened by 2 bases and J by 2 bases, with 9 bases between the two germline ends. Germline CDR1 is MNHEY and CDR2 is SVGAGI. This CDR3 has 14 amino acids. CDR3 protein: CASSYTGTQETQYF. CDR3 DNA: TGTGCCAGCAGTTACACGGGCACTCAAGAGACCCAGTACTTC.

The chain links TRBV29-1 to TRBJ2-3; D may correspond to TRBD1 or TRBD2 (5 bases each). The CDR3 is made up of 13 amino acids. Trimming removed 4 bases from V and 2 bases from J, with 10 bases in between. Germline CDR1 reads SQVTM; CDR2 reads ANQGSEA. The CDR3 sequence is CSVGTGPTDTQYF. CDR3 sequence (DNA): TGCAGCGTTGGAACGGGACCCACAGATACGCAGTATTTT.

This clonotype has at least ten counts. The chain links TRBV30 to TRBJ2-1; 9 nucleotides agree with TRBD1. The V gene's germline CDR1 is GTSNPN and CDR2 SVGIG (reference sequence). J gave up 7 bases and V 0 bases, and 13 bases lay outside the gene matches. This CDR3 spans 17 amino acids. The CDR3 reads CAWSVEGQGPGGNEQFF. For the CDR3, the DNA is TGTGCCTGGAGTGTAGAGGGACAGGGCCCCGGCGGGAATGAGCAGTTCTTC.

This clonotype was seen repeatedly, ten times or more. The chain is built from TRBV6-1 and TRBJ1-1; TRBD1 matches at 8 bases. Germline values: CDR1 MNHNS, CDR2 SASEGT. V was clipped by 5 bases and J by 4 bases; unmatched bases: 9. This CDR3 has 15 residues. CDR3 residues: CASSITRGLGTEAFF. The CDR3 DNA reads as TGTGCCAGCAGTATCACCAGGGGGCTGGGCACTGAAGCTTTCTTT.

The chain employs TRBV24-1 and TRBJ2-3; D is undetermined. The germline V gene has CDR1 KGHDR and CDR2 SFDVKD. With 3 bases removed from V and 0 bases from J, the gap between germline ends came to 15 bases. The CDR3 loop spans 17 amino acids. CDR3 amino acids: CATSDPTGRTSTDTQYF. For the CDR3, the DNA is TGTGCCACCAGTGATCCCACCGGGCGGACCAGCACAGATACGCAGTATTTT.

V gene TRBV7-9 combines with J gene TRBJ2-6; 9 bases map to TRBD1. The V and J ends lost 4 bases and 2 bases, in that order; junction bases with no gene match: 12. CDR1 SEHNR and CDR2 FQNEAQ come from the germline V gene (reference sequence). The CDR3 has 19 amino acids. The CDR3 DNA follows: TGTGCCAGCAGCTCGATGGCGGGACAGGGAGGCGCTGGGGCCAACGTCCTGACTTTC. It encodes CASSSMAGQGGAGANVLTF.

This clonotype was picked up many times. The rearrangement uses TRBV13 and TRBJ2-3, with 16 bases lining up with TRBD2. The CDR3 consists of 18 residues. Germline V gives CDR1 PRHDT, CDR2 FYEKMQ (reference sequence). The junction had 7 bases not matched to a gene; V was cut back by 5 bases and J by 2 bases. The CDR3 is CASSGGTSGRVPTDTQYF. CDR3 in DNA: TGTGCCAGCAGCGGAGGGACTAGCGGGAGGGTCCCCACAGATACGCAGTATTTT.

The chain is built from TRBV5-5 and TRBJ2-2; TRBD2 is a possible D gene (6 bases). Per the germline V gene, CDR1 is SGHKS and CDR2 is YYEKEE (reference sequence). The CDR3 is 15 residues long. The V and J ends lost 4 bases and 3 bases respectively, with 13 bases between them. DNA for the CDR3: TGTGCCAGCAGCCCCCGGTCGGGGGACACCGGGGAGCTGTTTTTT. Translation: CASSPRSGDTGELFF.

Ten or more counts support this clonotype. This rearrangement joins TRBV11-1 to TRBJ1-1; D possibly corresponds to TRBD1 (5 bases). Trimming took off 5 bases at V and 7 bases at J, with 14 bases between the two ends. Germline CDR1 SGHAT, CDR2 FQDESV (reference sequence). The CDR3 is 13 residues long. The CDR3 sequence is CASSRSRDREAFF. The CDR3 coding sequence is TGTGCCAGCAGCCGATCCCGGGACCGTGAAGCTTTCTTT. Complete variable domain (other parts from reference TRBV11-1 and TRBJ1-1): EAEVAQSPRYKITEKSQAVAFWCDPISGHATLYWYRQILGQGPELLVQFQDESVVDDSQLPKDRFSAERLKGVDSTLKIQPAELGDSAMYLCASSRSRDREAFFGQGTRLTVV.

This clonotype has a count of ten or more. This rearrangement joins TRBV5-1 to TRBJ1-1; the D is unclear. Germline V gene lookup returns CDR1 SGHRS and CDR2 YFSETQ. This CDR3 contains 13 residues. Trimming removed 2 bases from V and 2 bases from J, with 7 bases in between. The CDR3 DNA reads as TGCGCCAGCAGCTTAATGGGAAACACTGAAGCTTTCTTT. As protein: CASSLMGNTEAFF.

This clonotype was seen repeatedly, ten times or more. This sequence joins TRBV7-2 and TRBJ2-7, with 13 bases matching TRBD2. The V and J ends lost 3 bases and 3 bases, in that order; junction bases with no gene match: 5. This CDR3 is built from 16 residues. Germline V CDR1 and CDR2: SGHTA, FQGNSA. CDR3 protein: CASSFYGLAGDYEQYF. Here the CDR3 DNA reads TGTGCCAGCAGCTTCTATGGACTAGCGGGAGACTACGAGCAGTACTTC.

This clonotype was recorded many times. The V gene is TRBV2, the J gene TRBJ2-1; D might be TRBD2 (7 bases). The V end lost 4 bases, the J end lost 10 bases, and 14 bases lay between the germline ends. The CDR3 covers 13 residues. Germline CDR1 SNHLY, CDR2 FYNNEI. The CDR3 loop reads CASSGREGGEQFF. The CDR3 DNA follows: TGTGCCAGCAGTGGAAGGGAGGGGGGGGAGCAGTTCTTC.

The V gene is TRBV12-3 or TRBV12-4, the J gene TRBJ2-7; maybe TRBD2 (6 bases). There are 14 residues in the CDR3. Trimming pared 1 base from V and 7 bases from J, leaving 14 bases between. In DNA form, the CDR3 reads TGTGCCAGCAGTTTAGTAGGGGAGGCTGGAGAGCAGTACTTC. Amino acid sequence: CASSLVGEAGEQYF.

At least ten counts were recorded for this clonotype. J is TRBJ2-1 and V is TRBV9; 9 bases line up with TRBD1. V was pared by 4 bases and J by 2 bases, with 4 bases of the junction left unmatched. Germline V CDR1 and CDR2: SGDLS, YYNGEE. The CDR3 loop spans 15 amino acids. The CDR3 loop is CASSPGDRAYNEQFF. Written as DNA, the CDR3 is TGTGCCAGCAGCCCGGGGGACAGGGCCTACAATGAGCAGTTCTTC.

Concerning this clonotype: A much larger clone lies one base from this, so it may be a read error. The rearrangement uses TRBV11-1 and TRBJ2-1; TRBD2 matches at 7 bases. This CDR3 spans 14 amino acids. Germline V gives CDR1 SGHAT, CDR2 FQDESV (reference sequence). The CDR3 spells CASSSGNSGNGQFF. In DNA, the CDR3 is TGTGCCAGCAGCAGCGGGAACTCGGGCAATGGGCAGTTCTTC.

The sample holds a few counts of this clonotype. The CDR3 loop reads CSVRFTNTEAFF. The DNA for the CDR3 is TGCAGCGTCCGCTTTACTAACACTGAAGCTTTCTTT. This chain connects TRBV29-1 to TRBJ1-1; D uncertain. The CDR3 totals 12 residues. CDR1 is SQVTM, CDR2 ANQGSEA, per germline. V lost 6 bases to trimming and J lost 2 bases, with 10 bases between them.

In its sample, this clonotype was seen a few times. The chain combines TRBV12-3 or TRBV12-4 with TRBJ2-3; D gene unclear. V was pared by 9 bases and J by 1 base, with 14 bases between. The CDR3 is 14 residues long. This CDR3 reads CASSIGEGTDTQYF. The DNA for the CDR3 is TGTGCCAGTAGTATAGGCGAGGGCACAGATACGCAGTATTTT.